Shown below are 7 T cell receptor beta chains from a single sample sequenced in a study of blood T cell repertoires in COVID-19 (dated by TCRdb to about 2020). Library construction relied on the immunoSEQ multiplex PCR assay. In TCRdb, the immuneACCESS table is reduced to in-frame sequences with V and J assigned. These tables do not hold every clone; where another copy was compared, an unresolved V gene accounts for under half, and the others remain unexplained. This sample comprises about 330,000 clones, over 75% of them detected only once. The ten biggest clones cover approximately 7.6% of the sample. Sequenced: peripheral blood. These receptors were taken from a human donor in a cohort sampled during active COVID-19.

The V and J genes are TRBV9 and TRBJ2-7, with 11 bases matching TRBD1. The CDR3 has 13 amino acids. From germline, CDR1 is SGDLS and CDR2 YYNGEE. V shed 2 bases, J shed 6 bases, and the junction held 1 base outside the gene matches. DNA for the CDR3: TGTGCCAGCAGCGTCGGACAGGGGGCCGAGCAGTACTTC. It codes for CASSVGQGAEQYF.

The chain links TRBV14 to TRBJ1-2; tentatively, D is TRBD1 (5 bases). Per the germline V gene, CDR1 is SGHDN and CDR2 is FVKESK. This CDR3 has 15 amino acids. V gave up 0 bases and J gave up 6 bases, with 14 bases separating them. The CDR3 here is CASSQDYVGRDGYTF. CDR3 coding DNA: TGTGCCAGCAGCCAAGATTACGTGGGGCGCGATGGCTACACCTTC. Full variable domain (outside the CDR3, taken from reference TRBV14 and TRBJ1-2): EAGVTQFPSHSVIEKGQTVTLRCDPISGHDNLYWYRRVMGKEIKFLLHFVKESKQDESGMPNNRFLAERTGGTYSTLKVQPAELEDSGVYFCASSQDYVGRDGYTFGSGTRLTVV.

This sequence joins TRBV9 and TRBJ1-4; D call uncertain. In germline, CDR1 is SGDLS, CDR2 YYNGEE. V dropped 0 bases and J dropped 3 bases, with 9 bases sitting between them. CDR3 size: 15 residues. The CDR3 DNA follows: TGTGCCAGCAGCGTAGATGAAGCATCTAATGAAAAACTGTTTTTT. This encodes CASSVDEASNEKLFF.

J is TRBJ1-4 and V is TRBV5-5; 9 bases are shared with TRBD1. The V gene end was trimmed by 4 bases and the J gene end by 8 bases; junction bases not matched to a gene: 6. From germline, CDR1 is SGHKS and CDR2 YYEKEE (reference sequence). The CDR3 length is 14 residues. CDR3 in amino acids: CASSPPGQGEKLFF. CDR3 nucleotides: TGTGCCAGCAGCCCGCCAGGACAGGGGGAAAAACTGTTTTTT.

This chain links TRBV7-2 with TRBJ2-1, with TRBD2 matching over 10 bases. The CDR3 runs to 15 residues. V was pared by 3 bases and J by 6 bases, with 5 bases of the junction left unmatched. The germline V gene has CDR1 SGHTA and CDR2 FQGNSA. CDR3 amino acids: CASSFRAGGLNEQFF. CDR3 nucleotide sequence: TGTGCCAGCAGCTTCAGAGCGGGGGGGCTCAATGAGCAGTTCTTC.

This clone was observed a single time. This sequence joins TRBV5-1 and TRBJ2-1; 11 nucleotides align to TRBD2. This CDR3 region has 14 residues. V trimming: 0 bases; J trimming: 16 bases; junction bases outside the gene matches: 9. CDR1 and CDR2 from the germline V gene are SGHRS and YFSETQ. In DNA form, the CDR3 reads TGCGCCAGCAGCTTGGCTAGCGGGGGGCACGTAAGATTCTTC. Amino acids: CASSLASGGHVRFF.

The CDR3 DNA sequence: TGTGCCAGCAGTGAAAGGGGTGCGCAGTATTTT. This encodes CASSERGAQYF. The J gene is TRBJ2-3, the V gene TRBV6-1, with a possible D match to TRBD1 (5 bases). CDR3 length equals 11 residues. V shed 2 bases and J shed 10 bases, with 7 bases lying between them. Germline V lookup: CDR1 MNHNS, CDR2 SASEGT.